This TCR beta chain was identified in a study of regulatory T cells in long-lasting Graves disease. Sample time point: newly diagnosed GD, antithyroid drugs for less than 3 months. Preparation of the TCR library used RNA extracted from PBMCs. The CDR3 loop spans 16 amino acids. The V gene lost 5 bases and the J gene lost 3 bases, with 20 bases spanning the gap. The V gene's germline CDR1 is DFQATT and CDR2 SNEGSKA (reference sequence). Study-level points and caveats: With a small sample size, accuracy may have been reduced. Persistent patients had more shared public clonotypes (roughly 2,500) than new patients (about 970).

The authors built TCR beta libraries using iRepertoire HTBI primers and Arm-PCR of CDR3 regions. TCRdb fed the multiplex PCR reads into MiXCR, producing one record per CDR3 protein. Found here are some 500,000 distinct CDR3 sequences, roughly 14% of them singletons; the top ten hold more than 8.5%. This clonotype was seen only a few times. Its antigen is as yet unknown. The sample was also reused in another study, on T cells in Graves' hyperthyroidism and ophthalmopathy. That paper adds: The HTBI primer set drove a first-round RT-PCR of the TCR CDR3.

The genes are TRBV20-1 and TRBJ1-5; tentative D call: TRBD1 (6 bases). The sequence was obtained from a man under 40 with Graves disease. The source material was peripheral blood mononuclear cells (PBMCs), sampled at new diagnosis, from a patient treated with antithyroid drugs. Here the CDR3 reads CSAPGGQGLDNQPQHF. CDR3 nucleotide sequence: TGCAGTGCTCCGGGTGGGCAGGGGCTCGACAATCAGCCCCAGCATTTT.